The sequence of this TCR beta chain was determined in a study of Graves' ophthalmopathy and Graves' hyperthyroidism. Amplification from RNA transcripts yielded the TCR beta CDR3 regions. Second-round multiplex PCR followed a first-round RT-PCR using HTBI primers. TCRdb re-called the multiplex PCR reads through MiXCR, storing one row per CDR3 protein. The data show about 400,000 distinct CDR3 sequences, approximately 20% seen once. CDR3 length equals 15 residues. V was clipped by 7 bases and J by 4 bases, with 16 bases between them. CDR1 and CDR2 (germline): SNHLY, FYNNEI. This clonotype appeared many times.

What was sequenced was peripheral blood. This TCR came from a woman aged 18-35 years with Graves' ophthalmopathy. The rearrangement uses TRBV2 and TRBJ2-2; D tentatively fits TRBD1 or TRBD2 (7 bases each). CDR3 in amino acids: CASTRGGLPTGELFF. The DNA for the CDR3 is TGTGCCAGCACCAGGGGGGGCTTGCCCACCGGGGAGCTGTTTTTT.